A single sample is the source of the 28 T cell receptor beta chains below, sequenced in a study of graft-versus-host responses after intestinal transplantation. The assay was immunoSEQ multiplex PCR, and TCRdb's table has in-frame clones only and misses some. The profile covers some 90,000 clones, with approximately 90% appearing a single time and roughly 6% taken by the ten largest. Their antigen targets remain unknown. This specimen consisted of unstimulated CD8+ T cells sorted from spleen or lymph node cells, obtained before intestinal transplant. Receptors were obtained from a human donor who received an intestinal transplant.

The V and J genes are TRBV25-1 and TRBJ2-7; no firm D call. The CDR3 is 11 residues long. The germline gives CDR1 MGHDK, CDR2 SYGVNS. The germline V and J ends were trimmed by 11 bases and 2 bases, with 10 bases remaining between them. For the CDR3, the DNA is TGTGCCGCTGCTTGGGCCTACGAGCAGTACTTC. Residues: CAAAWAYEQYF.

This rearrangement joins TRBV7-3 to TRBJ2-5, with D possibly matching TRBD2 (6 bases). V gave up 3 bases and J gave up 1 base, with 6 bases separating them. This CDR3 has 13 residues. Per germline, CDR1 SGHTA and CDR2 FQGTGA. In DNA form, the CDR3 reads TGTGCCAGCAGCTTGGGAGGCCAAGAGACCCAGTACTTC. It encodes CASSLGGQETQYF.

The chain recombines TRBV9 with TRBJ2-3, with D perhaps matching TRBD2 (6 bases). The CDR3 consists of 15 residues. The germline V gene has CDR1 SGDLS and CDR2 YYNGEE. V lost 0 bases and J lost 2, with 10 bases in between. DNA for the CDR3: TGTGCCAGCAGCGTAGAGGGCGGGGACACAGATACGCAGTATTTT. Translating it yields CASSVEGGDTDTQYF.

The chain employs TRBV11-3 and TRBJ2-1, with 15 bases identical to TRBD2. V lost 1 base, J lost 6 bases, and 4 bases stayed unmatched. CDR1 is SGHNT and CDR2 is YENEEA in the germline V gene. This CDR3 comprises 17 residues. The CDR3 DNA reads as TGTGCCAGCAGCTTAGCAGAGGGACTAGCGGGGGGCAATGAGCAGTTCTTC. The encoded protein is CASSLAEGLAGGNEQFF.

This rearrangement joins TRBV9 to TRBJ2-1; D unresolved. In germline, CDR1 is SGDLS, CDR2 YYNGEE. The CDR3 is made up of 13 amino acids. V was shortened by 5 bases and J by 6 bases, with 12 bases between the two germline ends. The CDR3 DNA reads as TGTGCCAGCAGTGGTATTGGGCTCAATGAGCAGTTCTTC. Translation gives CASSGIGLNEQFF.

The rearrangement uses TRBV28 and TRBJ1-6; D is unresolved. There are 15 residues in the CDR3. The V gene lost 3 bases and the J gene lost 8 bases, with 14 bases spanning the gap. Germline V gene lookup returns CDR1 MDHEN and CDR2 SYDVKM. The CDR3 bases are TGTGCCAGCAGTTTGTTATGGGGTAGTCATTCACCCCTCCACTTT. Its protein is CASSLLWGSHSPLHF.

The V gene is TRBV19, the J gene TRBJ1-5; D ambiguous. The ends were cut back, 3 bases at V and 4 bases at J, with 7 bases in the middle. The CDR3 is 13 amino acids. The germline V gene encodes CDR1 LNHDA and CDR2 SQIVND (reference sequence). The CDR3 DNA follows: TGTGCCAGTAGTATGGACGGAAATCAGCCCCAGCATTTT. This translates into CASSMDGNQPQHF.

V usage is TRBV5-6 and J usage is TRBJ2-7; 7 bases align to TRBD2. Germline CDR1 reads SGHDT; CDR2 reads YYEEEE. Trimming cost V 5 bases and J 3 bases; bases outside gene matches: 2. There are 12 residues in the CDR3. The CDR3 protein is CASRTSSYEQYF. As DNA, the CDR3 is TGTGCCAGCAGGACTAGCAGCTACGAGCAGTACTTC.

The rearrangement uses TRBV15 and TRBJ1-3; D not certain. Trimming removed 0 bases from V and 0 bases from J, with 12 bases in between. The CDR3 totals 17 residues. Germline lookup yields CDR1 LNHNV and CDR2 YYDKDF (reference sequence). CDR3 DNA: TGTGCCACCAGCAGAGATGTAGGCCGCGACTCTGGAAACACCATATATTTT. It encodes CATSRDVGRDSGNTIYF.

This clone was recorded only once. The genes are TRBV4-1 and TRBJ2-3; TRBD1 matches 9 bases. CDR1 and CDR2 (germline): MGHRA, YSYEKL. The CDR3 runs 17 residues. V was pared by 0 bases and J by 0 bases, with 4 bases of the junction left unmatched. The CDR3 reads CASSQDIGTGSTDTQYF. CDR3 sequence (DNA): TGCGCCAGCAGCCAAGATATAGGGACAGGGAGCACAGATACGCAGTATTTT.

V and J are TRBV18 and TRBJ1-3; a possible D gene is TRBD1 (5 bases). The CDR3 consists of 14 residues. Germline lookup yields CDR1 KGHSH and CDR2 LQKENI. Trimming shortened V by 5 bases and J by 1 base, and 9 bases separated the two germline ends. This CDR3 reads CASSTGLSGNTIYF. The DNA for the CDR3 is TGTGCCAGCTCAACAGGACTGTCTGGAAACACCATATATTTT.

The chain combines TRBV29-1 with TRBJ2-5, with 12 bases lining up with TRBD2. From germline, CDR1 is SQVTM and CDR2 ANQGSEA. The CDR3 consists of 15 residues. The V gene end was trimmed by 4 bases and the J gene end by 5 bases; junction bases not matched to a gene: 8. CDR3 amino acids: CSVGTSGEEGETQYF. CDR3 nucleotide sequence: TGCAGCGTTGGGACTAGCGGGGAGGAGGGGGAGACCCAGTACTTC.

The V and J genes are TRBV28 and TRBJ2-2; D gene ambiguous. Germline-derived CDR1 and CDR2 are MDHEN and SYDVKM. V was pared by 4 bases and J by 1 base, with 13 bases between. CDR3 size: 16 residues. CDR3 nucleotide sequence: TGTGCCAGCAGTTCCTGGGAAGGCGAGAACACCGGGGAGCTGTTTTTT. This sequence encodes CASSSWEGENTGELFF.

The V gene is TRBV6-6, the J gene TRBJ2-5; D uncertain. The V end was cut by 0 bases, the J end by 1 base, with 6 bases between. This CDR3 is built from 14 residues. Germline CDR1 reads MNHNY; CDR2 reads SVGAGI (reference sequence). CDR3 loop: CASSYSFGQETQYF. The CDR3, as DNA: TGTGCCAGCAGTTACTCGTTCGGCCAAGAGACCCAGTACTTC.

As DNA, the CDR3 is TGTGCCAGCGGACGCTTCGGGGGGGCTGGTCTGGAGCAGTACTTC. Protein: CASGRFGGAGLEQYF. The chain uses TRBV11-2 and TRBJ2-7, with 8 nucleotides matching TRBD2. The V segment lost 8 bases and the J segment 7 bases; nucleotides outside the gene matches: 16. In germline, CDR1 is SGHAT, CDR2 FQNNGV. This CDR3 is built from 15 residues.

DNA of the CDR3: TGTGCCAGCAGTTTAGGTGTAGTCTACAATGAGCAGTTCTTC. This gives the protein CASSLGVVYNEQFF. The rearrangement uses TRBV28 and TRBJ2-1; no firm D call. CDR1 MDHEN and CDR2 SYDVKM come from the germline V gene. V dropped 2 bases and J dropped 3 bases, with 8 bases sitting between them. CDR3 length equals 14 residues.

The gene calls are TRBV4-1 and TRBJ2-7, with TRBD1 matching over 10 bases. The CDR3 has 15 amino acids. Per the germline V gene, CDR1 is MGHRA and CDR2 is YSYEKL. Trimming at V came to 2 bases and at J to 3 bases, leaving 4 bases not matched to a gene. CDR3 protein: CASSQFGTGVYEQYF. CDR3 in DNA: TGCGCCAGCAGCCAATTTGGGACAGGGGTCTACGAGCAGTACTTC.

The chain uses TRBV27 and TRBJ1-6; D is perhaps TRBD1 (5 bases). The CDR3 is 15 amino acids. Germline values: CDR1 MNHEY, CDR2 SMNVEV (reference sequence). V was clipped by 2 bases and J by 10 bases, with 15 bases between them. The DNA for the CDR3 is TGTGCCAGCAGTTTAACCGAGGGGTTGAGCTCACCCCTCCACTTT. As protein: CASSLTEGLSSPLHF.

The V and J genes are TRBV28 and TRBJ2-1; D gene uncertain. Germline CDR1 MDHEN, CDR2 SYDVKM. V was clipped by 4 bases and J by 8 bases, with 9 bases between them. The CDR3 has 12 residues. The CDR3 region has the DNA TGTGCCAGCAGTTCGACCCCTCATGAGCAGTTCTTC. Its translation: CASSSTPHEQFF.

This chain connects TRBV11-1 to TRBJ2-2, with D perhaps TRBD2 (6 bases). CDR1 and CDR2 (germline): SGHAT, FQDESV (reference sequence). Trimming took off 1 base at V and 6 bases at J, with 15 bases between the two ends. The CDR3 spans 16 residues. CDR3 protein: CASSLVGGTPAGELFF. The DNA for the CDR3 is TGTGCCAGCAGCTTAGTCGGAGGGACGCCAGCCGGGGAGCTGTTTTTT.

The chain has TRBV29-1 and TRBJ2-2; D possibly matches TRBD1 or TRBD2 (6 bases each). The CDR3 covers 15 residues. V was pared by 1 base and J by 4 bases, with 13 bases between. Germline values: CDR1 SQVTM, CDR2 ANQGSEA. CDR3 coding DNA: TGCAGCGTTGAAGGGGGGGCTCATAGCACCGGGGAGCTGTTTTTT. Amino acid sequence: CSVEGGAHSTGELFF.

This chain joins TRBV13 and TRBJ2-5; no firm D call. V lost 4 bases to trimming and J lost 5 bases, with 5 bases between them. The CDR3 runs 11 residues. Germline CDR1 reads PRHDT; CDR2 reads FYEKMQ (reference sequence). CDR3 DNA: TGTGCCAGCAGCTCCGACGAGACCCAGTACTTC. Residues: CASSSDETQYF.

J is TRBJ1-1 and V is TRBV29-1; D is undetermined. From germline, CDR1 is SQVTM and CDR2 ANQGSEA. The CDR3 has 13 amino acids. V shed 6 bases and J shed 0 bases, with 11 bases lying between them. The CDR3 sequence: CSVEPKLNTEAFF. CDR3 coding DNA: TGCAGCGTGGAACCGAAATTGAACACTGAAGCTTTCTTT.

The chain has TRBV2 and TRBJ2-7, with D perhaps TRBD1 (6 bases). V dropped 2 bases and J dropped 5 bases, with 16 bases sitting between them. This CDR3 is 15 amino acids long. The V gene's germline CDR1 is SNHLY and CDR2 FYNNEI. The CDR3 DNA reads as TGTGCCAGCAGTGAACCTCAGGACAGACCCGACGAGCAGTACTTC. This gives the protein CASSEPQDRPDEQYF.

The chain joins TRBV5-1 to TRBJ1-2, with a possible D match to TRBD1 (6 bases). Looked up from germline, CDR1 is SGHRS and CDR2 is YFSETQ. This CDR3 contains 12 residues. Trimming cost V 0 bases and J 6 bases, with 6 bases left between them. This CDR3 reads CASSLEGDGYTF. Written as DNA, the CDR3 is TGCGCCAGCAGCTTGGAGGGGGATGGCTACACCTTC.

The V and J genes are TRBV29-1 and TRBJ2-3, with D unresolved. This CDR3 is 14 amino acids long. Trimming took off 1 base at V and 2 bases at J, with 10 bases between the two ends. Germline V gives CDR1 SQVTM, CDR2 ANQGSEA. For the CDR3, the DNA is TGCAGCGTTGAAGGGTTGCGGCACACAGATACGCAGTATTTT. Translated, it gives CSVEGLRHTDTQYF.

The J gene is TRBJ2-7, the V gene TRBV18; 10 bases map to TRBD1. Germline-derived CDR1 and CDR2 are KGHSH and LQKENI. The CDR3 loop spans 15 amino acids. J was trimmed by 4 bases and V by 0 bases; bases with no gene match: 3. As DNA, the CDR3 is TGTGCCAGCTCACCACCGGGGACAGGGGCATACGAGCAGTACTTC. It translates to CASSPPGTGAYEQYF.

The V gene is TRBV6-5, the J gene TRBJ2-5; possibly TRBD2 for D (6 bases). The V gene lost 7 bases and the J gene lost 6 bases, with 18 bases spanning the gap. CDR1 and CDR2 (germline): MNHEY, SVGAGI. This CDR3 has 14 residues. This CDR3 reads CASTTHGRSQTQYF. The DNA for the CDR3 is TGTGCCAGCACTACCCACGGGAGAAGCCAGACCCAGTACTTC.